The TCR beta chain described here comes from a study of blood T cell repertoires in COVID-19. Study-level information: COVID-19 samples collected from the United States, Italy and Spain covered acute and convalescent phases.

CDR1 is SGHDT, CDR2 YYEEEE, per germline. This CDR3 comprises 16 residues. V lost 4 bases, J lost 4 bases, and 11 bases stayed unmatched. This clone was picked up many times. Sequencing was performed with immunoSEQ multiplex PCR; in TCRdb, only in-frame clones are kept and a portion is missing. This table holds approximately 190,000 clones, over 80% found once. The chain is built from TRBV5-6 and TRBJ1-2; 9 bases are a match to TRBD1. The sequence was collected from a woman in her twenties or thirties who had been exposed to COVID-19. Sequencing was performed on PBMCs or T cells enriched from blood (not recorded which). The CDR3 nucleotides are TGTGCCAGCAGCACCTACCGGACAGGGGAGCGCTATGGCTACACCTTC. This gives the protein CASSTYRTGERYGYTF.